The sequence of this TCR beta chain was determined in a study of identical twins. Broader study findings: Where out-of-frame alpha sequences were twin-shared, they showed excess low generation probability. Out-of-frame TCR alpha sharing in monozygotic twins exceeded recombination model predictions. Its conclusions, products of cross-sectional statistical analysis, did not come from following the same donors.

The ends lost 0 bases at V and 0 bases at J; junction bases unmatched: 2. The germline gives CDR1 SGDLS, CDR2 YYNGEE. The CDR3 extends over 15 amino acids. This clonotype was recorded at least ten times. Its antigen is unidentified. Template switching introduced a universal primer site, and the cDNA bore unique molecular identifiers. TCRdb re-called the 5' RACE reads with MiXCR, one entry per CDR3 protein. The repertoire holds 250,000 to 350,000 distinct CDR3 sequences, with roughly 10% as singletons. This sample was shared with a second study, whose subject was yellow fever vaccine responses in identical twins.

This clonotype was sampled from a woman between 18 and 29 years old in good health. This chain joins TRBV9 and TRBJ2-7, with TRBD1 matching over 8 bases. The sequencing sample was made of CD8+ T cells sorted from blood. The CDR3 spells CASSVGTGSSYEQYF. DNA for the CDR3: TGTGCCAGCAGCGTAGGGACAGGGAGCTCCTACGAGCAGTACTTC.